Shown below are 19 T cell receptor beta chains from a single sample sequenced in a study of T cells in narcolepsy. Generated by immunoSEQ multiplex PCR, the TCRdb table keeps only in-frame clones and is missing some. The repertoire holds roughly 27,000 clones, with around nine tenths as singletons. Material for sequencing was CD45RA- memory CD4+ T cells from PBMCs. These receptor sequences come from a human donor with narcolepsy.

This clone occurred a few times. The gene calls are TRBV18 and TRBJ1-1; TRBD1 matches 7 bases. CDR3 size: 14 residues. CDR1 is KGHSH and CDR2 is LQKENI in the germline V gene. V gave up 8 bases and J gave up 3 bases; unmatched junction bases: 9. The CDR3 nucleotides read TGTGCCAGCATAAAGAGGGGGCACGACACTGAAGCTTTCTTT. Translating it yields CASIKRGHDTEAFF.

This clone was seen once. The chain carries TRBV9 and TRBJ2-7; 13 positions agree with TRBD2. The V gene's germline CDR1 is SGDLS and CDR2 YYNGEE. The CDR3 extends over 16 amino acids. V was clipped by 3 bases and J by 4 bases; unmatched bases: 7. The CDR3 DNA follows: TGTGCCAGCAGCGAAGGACCGGGACTAGCGGGGTACGAGCAGTACTTC. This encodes CASSEGPGLAGYEQYF.

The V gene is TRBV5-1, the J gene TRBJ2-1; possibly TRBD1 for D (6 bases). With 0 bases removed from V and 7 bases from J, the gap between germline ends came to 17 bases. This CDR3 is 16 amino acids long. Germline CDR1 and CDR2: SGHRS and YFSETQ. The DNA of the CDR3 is TGCGCCAGCAGCTTGGTTGTAGGGGGTCTTGGAAATGAGCAGTTCTTC. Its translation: CASSLVVGGLGNEQFF.

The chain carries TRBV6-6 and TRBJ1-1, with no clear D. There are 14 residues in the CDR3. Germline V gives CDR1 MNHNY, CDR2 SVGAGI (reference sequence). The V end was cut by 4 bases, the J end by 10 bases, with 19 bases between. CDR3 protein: CASSSGLASGGAFF. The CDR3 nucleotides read TGTGCCAGCAGTTCCGGACTCGCCTCGGGCGGAGCTTTCTTT.

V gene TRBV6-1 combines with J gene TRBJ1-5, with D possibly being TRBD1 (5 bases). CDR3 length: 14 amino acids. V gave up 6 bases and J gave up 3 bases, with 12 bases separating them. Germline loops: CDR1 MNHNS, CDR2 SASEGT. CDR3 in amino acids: CASSFLGVNQPQHF. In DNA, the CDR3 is TGTGCCAGCAGCTTCTTAGGGGTCAATCAGCCCCAGCATTTT.

The CDR3 loop is CASSMERGNYGYTF. The DNA for the CDR3 is TGTGCCAGTAGTATGGAACGGGGTAACTATGGCTACACCTTC. This rearrangement joins TRBV19 to TRBJ1-2; no firm D call. CDR3 length: 14 residues. Germline V gene lookup returns CDR1 LNHDA and CDR2 SQIVND (reference sequence). Between the trimmed V and J ends, which lost 3 bases and 1 base, there was a span of 9 bases.

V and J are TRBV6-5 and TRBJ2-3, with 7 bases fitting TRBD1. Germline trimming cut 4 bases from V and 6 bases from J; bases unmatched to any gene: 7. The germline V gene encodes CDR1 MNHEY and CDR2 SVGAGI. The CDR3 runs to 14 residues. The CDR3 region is CASSSLRGTDTQYF. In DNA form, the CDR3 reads TGTGCCAGCAGTTCCCTCAGGGGGACGGATACGCAGTATTTT.

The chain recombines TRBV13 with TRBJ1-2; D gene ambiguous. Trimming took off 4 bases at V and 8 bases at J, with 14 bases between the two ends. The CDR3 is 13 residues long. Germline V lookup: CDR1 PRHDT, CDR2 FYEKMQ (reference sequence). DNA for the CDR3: TGTGCCAGCAGCTCCTCCTACCGCGGGGGCTACACCTTC. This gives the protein CASSSSYRGGYTF.

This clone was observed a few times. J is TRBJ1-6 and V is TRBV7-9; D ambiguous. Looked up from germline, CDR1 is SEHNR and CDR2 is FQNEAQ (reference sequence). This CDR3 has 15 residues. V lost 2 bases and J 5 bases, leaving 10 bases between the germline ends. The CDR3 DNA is TGTGCCAGCAGCTTAATGCAGACCGATAATTCACCCCTCCACTTT. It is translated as CASSLMQTDNSPLHF.

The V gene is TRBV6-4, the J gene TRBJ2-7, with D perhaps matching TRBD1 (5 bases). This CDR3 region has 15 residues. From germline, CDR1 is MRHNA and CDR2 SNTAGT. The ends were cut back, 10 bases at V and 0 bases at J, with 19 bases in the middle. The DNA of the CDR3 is TGTGCCACCTGGAATCCGGCAGGGCTCTCCTACGAGCAGTACGTC. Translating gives CATWNPAGLSYEQYV.

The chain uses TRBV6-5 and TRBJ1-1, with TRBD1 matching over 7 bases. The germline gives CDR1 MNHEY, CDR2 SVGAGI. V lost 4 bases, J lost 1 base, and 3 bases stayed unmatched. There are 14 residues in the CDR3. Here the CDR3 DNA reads TGTGCCAGCAGTTCCCGGACAGGGAACACTGAAGCTTTCTTT. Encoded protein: CASSSRTGNTEAFF.

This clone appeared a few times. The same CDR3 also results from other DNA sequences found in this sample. The CDR3 reads CASRELGGSNQPQHF. As DNA, the CDR3 is TGTGCCAGCAGGGAACTGGGGGGGTCAAATCAGCCCCAGCATTTT. The chain employs TRBV2 and TRBJ1-5; maybe TRBD1 (5 bases). Trimming removed 6 bases from V and 4 bases from J, with 16 bases in between. Germline V CDR1 and CDR2: SNHLY, FYNNEI. This CDR3 spans 15 amino acids.

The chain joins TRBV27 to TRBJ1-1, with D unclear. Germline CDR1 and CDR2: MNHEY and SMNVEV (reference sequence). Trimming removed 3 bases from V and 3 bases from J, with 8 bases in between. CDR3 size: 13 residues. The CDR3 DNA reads TGTGCCAGCAGTTTCACCGGGGACACTGAAGCTTTCTTT. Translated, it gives CASSFTGDTEAFF.

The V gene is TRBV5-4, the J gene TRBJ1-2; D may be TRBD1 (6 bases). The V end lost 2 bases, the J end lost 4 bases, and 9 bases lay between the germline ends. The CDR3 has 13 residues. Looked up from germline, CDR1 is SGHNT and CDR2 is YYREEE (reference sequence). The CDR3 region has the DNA TGTGCCAGCAGCTTACAGGGAGGCTATGGCTACACCTTC. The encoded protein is CASSLQGGYGYTF.

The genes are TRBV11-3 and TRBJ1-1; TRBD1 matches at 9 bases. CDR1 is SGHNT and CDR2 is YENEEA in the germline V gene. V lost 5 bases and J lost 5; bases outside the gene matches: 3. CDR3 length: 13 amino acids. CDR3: CASSVTGGTEAFF. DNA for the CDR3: TGTGCCAGCAGCGTGACAGGGGGTACTGAAGCTTTCTTT. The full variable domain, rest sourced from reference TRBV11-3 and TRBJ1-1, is EAGVVQSPRYKIIEKKQPVAFWCNPISGHNTLYWYLQNLGQGPELLIRYENEEAVDDSQLPKDRFSAERLKGVDSTLKIQPAELGDSAVYLCASSVTGGTEAFFGQGTRLTVV.

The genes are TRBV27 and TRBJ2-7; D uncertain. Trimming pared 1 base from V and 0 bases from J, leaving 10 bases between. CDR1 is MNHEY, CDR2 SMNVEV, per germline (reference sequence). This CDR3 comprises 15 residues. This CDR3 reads CASSLFGENSYEQYF. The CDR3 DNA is TGTGCCAGCAGTTTATTTGGGGAAAACTCCTACGAGCAGTACTTC.

CDR3 coding DNA: TGCGCCAGCAGCCAAGATCGGGGCGGGGGAGACAATGAGCAGTTCTTC. Translated: CASSQDRGGGDNEQFF. The chain uses TRBV4-1 and TRBJ2-1; 7 nucleotides align to TRBD2. In germline, CDR1 is MGHRA, CDR2 YSYEKL. V trimming: 0 bases; J trimming: 5 bases; junction bases outside the gene matches: 7. This CDR3 region has 16 residues.

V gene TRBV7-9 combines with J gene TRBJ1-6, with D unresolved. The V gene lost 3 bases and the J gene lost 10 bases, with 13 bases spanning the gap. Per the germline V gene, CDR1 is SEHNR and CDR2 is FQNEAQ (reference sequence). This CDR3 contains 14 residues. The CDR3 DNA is TGTGCCAGCAGCTTTGGGGATCGAGTCTCACCCCTCCACTTT. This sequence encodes CASSFGDRVSPLHF. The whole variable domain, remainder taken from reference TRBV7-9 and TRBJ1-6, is DTGVSQNPRHKITKRGQNVTFRCDPISEHNRLYWYRQTLGQGPEFLTYFQNEAQLEKSRLLSDRFSAERPKGSFSTLEIQRTEQGDSAMYLCASSFGDRVSPLHFGNGTRLTVT.

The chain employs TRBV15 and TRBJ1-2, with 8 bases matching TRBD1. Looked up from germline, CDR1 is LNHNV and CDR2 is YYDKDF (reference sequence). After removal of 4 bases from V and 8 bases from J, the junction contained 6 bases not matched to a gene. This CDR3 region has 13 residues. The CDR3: CATSIGQGRGYTF. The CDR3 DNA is TGTGCCACCAGCATTGGACAGGGCCGCGGCTACACCTTC.